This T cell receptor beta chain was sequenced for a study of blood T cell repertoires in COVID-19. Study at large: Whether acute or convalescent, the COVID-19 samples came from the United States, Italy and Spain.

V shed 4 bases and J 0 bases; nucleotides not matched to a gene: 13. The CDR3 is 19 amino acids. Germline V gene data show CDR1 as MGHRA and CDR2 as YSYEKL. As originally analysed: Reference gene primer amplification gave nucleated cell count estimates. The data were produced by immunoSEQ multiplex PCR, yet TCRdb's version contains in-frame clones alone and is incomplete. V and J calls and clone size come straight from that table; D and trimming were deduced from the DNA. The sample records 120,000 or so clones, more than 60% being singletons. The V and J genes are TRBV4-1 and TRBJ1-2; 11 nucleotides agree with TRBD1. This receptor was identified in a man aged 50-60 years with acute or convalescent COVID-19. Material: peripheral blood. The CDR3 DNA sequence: TGCGCCAGCAGCCGTATGGACAGGGGGCGTTATAAAGCTAACTATGGCTACACCTTC. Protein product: CASSRMDRGRYKANYGYTF.